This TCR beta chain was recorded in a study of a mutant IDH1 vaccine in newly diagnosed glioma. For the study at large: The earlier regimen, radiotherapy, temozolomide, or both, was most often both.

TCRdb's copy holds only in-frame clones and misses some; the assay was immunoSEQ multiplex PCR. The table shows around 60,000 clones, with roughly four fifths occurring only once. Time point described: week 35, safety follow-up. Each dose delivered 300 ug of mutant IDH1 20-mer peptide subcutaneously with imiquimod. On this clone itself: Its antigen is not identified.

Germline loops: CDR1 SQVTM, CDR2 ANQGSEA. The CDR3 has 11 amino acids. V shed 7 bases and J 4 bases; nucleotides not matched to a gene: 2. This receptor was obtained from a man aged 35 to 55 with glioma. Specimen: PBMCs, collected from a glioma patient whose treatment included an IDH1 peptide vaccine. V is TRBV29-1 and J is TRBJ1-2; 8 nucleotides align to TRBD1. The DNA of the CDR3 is TGCAGCGCTACAGGGGGCTATGGCTACACCTTC. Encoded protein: CSATGGYGYTF.